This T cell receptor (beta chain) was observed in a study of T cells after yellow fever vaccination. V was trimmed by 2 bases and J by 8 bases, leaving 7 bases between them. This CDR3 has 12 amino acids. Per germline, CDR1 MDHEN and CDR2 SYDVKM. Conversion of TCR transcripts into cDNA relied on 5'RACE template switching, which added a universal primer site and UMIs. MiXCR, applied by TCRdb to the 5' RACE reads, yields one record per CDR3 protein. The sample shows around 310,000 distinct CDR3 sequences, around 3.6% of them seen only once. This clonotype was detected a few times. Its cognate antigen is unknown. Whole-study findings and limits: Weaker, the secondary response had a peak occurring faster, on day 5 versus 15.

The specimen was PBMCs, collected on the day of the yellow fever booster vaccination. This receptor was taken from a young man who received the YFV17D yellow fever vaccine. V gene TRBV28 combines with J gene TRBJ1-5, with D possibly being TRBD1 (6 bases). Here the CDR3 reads CASSLRGKPQHF. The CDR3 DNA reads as TGTGCCAGCAGTTTAAGGGGGAAGCCCCAGCATTTT.